A selection of T cell receptor beta chains follows, all from one sample in a study of blood T cell repertoires in COVID-19. The method was immunoSEQ multiplex PCR; TCRdb's version includes in-frame clones alone and lacks a portion of them. Of around 130,000 clones in the sample, about 89% are singletons; the top ten hold roughly 18%. Sequencing was carried out using peripheral blood. The source of these receptors is a man in his fifties or sixties with active or convalescent COVID-19. CDR3s include the opening cysteine and the closing phenylalanine or tryptophan. Fields, in order: clone size, D gene, V gene, J gene, CDR3 protein, CDR3 DNA. A D gene is named only where the DNA matches it firmly. Size values are once, few and many counts, or a class for expanded clones, and some rows have none.

>-|-|TRBV19|TRBJ2-1
CASRADSLSYNEQFF
TGTGCCAGTAGGGCGGACAGTTTATCCTACAATGAGCAGTTCTTC
>-|TRBD2|TRBV15|TRBJ2-2
CATSRVAGGDSGELFF
TGTGCCACCAGCAGAGTTGCCGGGGGGGATTCCGGGGAGCTGTTTTTT
>-|TRBD1|TRBV5-1|TRBJ2-5
CASSAETGGVAKTQYF
TGCGCCAGCAGCGCCGAAACAGGGGGAGTCGCGAAGACCCAGTACTTC
>-|TRBD2|TRBV18|TRBJ2-2
CASSPPFAGGTNTGELFF
TGTGCCAGCTCACCCCCCTTTGCGGGGGGAACGAACACCGGGGAGCTGTTTTTT
>-|TRBD1|TRBV11-2|TRBJ2-7
CASSGRQGPDEQYF
TGTGCCAGCAGCGGTAGACAGGGTCCCGACGAGCAGTACTTC
>-|-|TRBV7-6|TRBJ2-6
CASSPRVAGANVLTF
TGTGCCAGCAGCCCCAGGGTGGCTGGGGCCAACGTCCTGACTTTC
>-|-|TRBV7-6|TRBJ1-1
CASSPPGRGGTEAFF
TGTGCCAGCAGCCCCCCCGGTAGGGGAGGCACTGAAGCTTTCTTT
>-|TRBD2|TRBV6-5|TRBJ2-5
CASRPSSGETQYF
TGTGCCAGCAGGCCTTCTAGCGGCGAGACCCAGTACTTC
>-|TRBD1|TRBV18|TRBJ1-3
CASSGGGDSFSGNTIYF
TGTGCCAGCTCAGGAGGGGGCGATTCTTTTTCTGGAAACACCATATATTTT
>-|TRBD1|TRBV6-2/TRBV6-3|TRBJ2-2
CASSYPDRGITGELFF
TGTGCCAGCAGTTACCCGGACAGGGGGATCACCGGGGAGCTGTTTTTT
>-|TRBD1|TRBV2|TRBJ1-5
CASERTGYDNQPQHF
TGTGCCAGCGAGAGGACAGGGTACGACAATCAGCCCCAGCATTTT
>-|TRBD1|TRBV10-3|TRBJ2-1
CAMNPGQGADEQFF
TGTGCCATGAATCCGGGACAGGGGGCCGATGAGCAGTTCTTC
>-|TRBD1|TRBV3-1/TRBV3-2|TRBJ1-5
CASSQDWSGGSNQPQHF
TGTGCCAGCAGCCAAGATTGGTCAGGGGGGAGCAATCAGCCCCAGCATTTT
>-|TRBD1|TRBV5-1|TRBJ2-3
CASSLQGGPDTQYF
TGCGCCAGCAGCTTACAGGGGGGACCAGATACGCAGTATTTT
>-|-|TRBV10-1|TRBJ2-2
CASSESFDSLTGELFF
TGCGCCAGCAGTGAGTCATTCGACAGCCTCACCGGGGAGCTGTTTTTT
>-|TRBD1|TRBV12-3/TRBV12-4|TRBJ1-3
CASSPGQKNTIYF
TGTGCCAGCAGTCCGGGACAGAAAAACACCATATATTTT
>-|TRBD2|TRBV5-1|TRBJ2-3
CASSLGTSGVSDTQYF
TGCGCCAGCAGCTTGGGGACTAGCGGGGTCTCAGATACGCAGTATTTT
>-|TRBD1|TRBV5-1|TRBJ2-7
CASSSRTGGVYEQYF
TGCGCCAGCAGCTCACGGACAGGGGGCGTATACGAGCAGTACTTC
>-|TRBD1|TRBV24-1|TRBJ2-3
CATSDLGTESTDTQYF
TGTGCCACCAGTGATTTAGGGACAGAGAGCACAGATACGCAGTATTTT
>-|TRBD1|TRBV18|TRBJ2-7
CASSPLGQGSYEQYF
TGTGCCAGCTCACCATTGGGACAGGGCTCCTACGAGCAGTACTTC
>-|TRBD2|TRBV9|TRBJ2-5
CASSSGGLAQETQYF
TGTGCCAGCAGCTCAGGGGGACTAGCGCAGGAGACCCAGTACTTC
>once|-|TRBV19|TRBJ1-4
CASSMSGHGEKLFF
TGTGCCAGTAGTATGTCGGGACATGGTGAAAAACTGTTTTTT
>-|-|TRBV19|TRBJ1-2
CASQGFGYTF
TGTGCCAGTCAGGGCTTCGGCTACACCTTC
>-|-|TRBV19|TRBJ2-5
CASHRGYPGETQYF
TGTGCCAGCCATAGGGGGTACCCCGGGGAGACCCAGTACTTC
>-|-|TRBV19|TRBJ1-1
CASTPMTVSGNTEAFF
TGTGCCAGTACCCCCATGACCGTTTCGGGGAACACTGAAGCTTTCTTT